This is a list of T cell receptor beta chains from one sample in a study of blood T cells in healthy people across ages. MiXCR, applied by TCRdb to the 5' RACE reads, yields one record per CDR3 protein. The sample includes 750,000 or so distinct CDR3 sequences, roughly 25% seen only once; the top ten take 8% to 10%. These same data were also listed under a study on T cells of mothers and their children.

Sequenced: blood. The receptors stem from a boy aged 5-17 years in good health. Each CDR3 is given without its conserved first and last residue. Clone size is stated in some rows and not others, as once, few, many or a class when expanded.

abundance: -; j_gene: TRBJ1-1; v_gene: TRBV5-6; CDR3aa: ANTANPGGRAF
abundance: -; j_gene: TRBJ2-3; v_gene: TRBV12-3/TRBV12-4; CDR3aa: ASSLRVAKGTQY
abundance: -; j_gene: TRBJ1-5; v_gene: TRBV5-5; CDR3aa: ASSFYVQGNQPQH
abundance: few; j_gene: TRBJ2-3; v_gene: TRBV18; CDR3aa: ASSPLAGASTDTQY
abundance: -; j_gene: TRBJ1-1; v_gene: TRBV10-3; CDR3aa: AISSGAEAF
abundance: few; j_gene: TRBJ2-4; v_gene: TRBV20-1; CDR3aa: SASWGGNIQY
abundance: -; j_gene: TRBJ2-1; v_gene: TRBV9; CDR3aa: AGSPSGAVEQF
abundance: -; j_gene: TRBJ2-1; v_gene: TRBV29-1; CDR3aa: SARGLAGDHNEQF
abundance: few; j_gene: -; v_gene: TRBV3-1; CDR3aa: ASSQRGNLGNEQF
abundance: few; j_gene: -; v_gene: TRBV29-1; CDR3aa: SVEDDHHEYNEQF
abundance: -; j_gene: TRBJ2-5; v_gene: TRBV20-1; CDR3aa: SARDVGWQAQY
abundance: -; j_gene: TRBJ2-1; v_gene: TRBV29-1; CDR3aa: SVEIHGLAFSEQF
abundance: few; j_gene: TRBJ2-1; v_gene: TRBV5-5; CDR3aa: ASSLGLPSYNEQF